This T cell receptor beta chain originates from a study of CD8 T cells in Susac syndrome. TEMRA cells were FACS-enriched, unlike CD8+ and CD4+ T cells, which were negatively isolated. The RNA, about 0.45 to 1 ug, was put through reverse transcription using random hexamers. Amplification of TCR beta CDR3 spanned 54 Vbeta and 13 Jbeta via immunoSEQ multiplex PCR. Each CDR3 protein is one row after TCRdb ran MiXCR on the immunoSEQ multiplex PCR reads. This table has 200,000 to 250,000 distinct CDR3 sequences, over 85% appearing once. The sample was CD4+ T cells from PBMCs. This sequence originates from a human donor with multiple sclerosis.

This CDR3 is CASSLYPGARTEAFF. In nucleotides, the CDR3 is TGTGCCAGCAGCTTATATCCGGGGGCGCGCACTGAAGCTTTCTTT. V gene TRBV7-2 combines with J gene TRBJ1-1; a weak D match, TRBD1 (6 bases). Trimming took 2 bases from V and 4 from J, leaving 14 bases between them. CDR1 SGHTA and CDR2 FQGNSA come from the germline V gene. The CDR3 runs to 15 residues.